The sequence of this TCR beta chain was determined in a study of shared clonotypes between healthy human individuals. Overall study: Those who served as donors were a couple of women and three men between the ages of 18 and 49. Study-wide results and limits: Sharing across four donors was highest in naive CD4 (around 5%) and lowest in memory CD8 (roughly 0.4%). Non-shared clonotypes had lower generation probabilities than those shared by all four donors.

Naive-designated CD8 cells lacked CD45RO, were positively enriched for CCR7, and omitted terminally differentiated effector memory CD45RA+ cells. CDR3 length: 13 residues. Germline CDR1 and CDR2: MNHEY and SMNVEV (reference sequence). The germline V and J ends were trimmed by 5 bases and 4 bases, with 11 bases remaining between them. Original methodology: Filtering of immunoSEQ junctional sequences could not match full-length read filtering. Some clones are missing from TCRdb's copy, which holds only in-frame ones; the method was immunoSEQ multiplex PCR. That table furnishes V, J and clone size, whereas the DNA furnished D and trimming. This table holds about 2.2 million clones, 90% to 95% found once. Points on this clone: Its specificity is not known.

What was sequenced was naive CD8+ T cells from PBMCs. The rearrangement links TRBV27 to TRBJ1-2, with a tentative D call TRBD1 (5 bases). This receptor was taken from a man between 18 and 29 years old in good health. Some clones in this sample may be carry-over from other donors' samples. Here the CDR3 reads CASSQPGTYGYTF. For the CDR3, the DNA is TGTGCCAGCAGTCAACCGGGGACCTATGGCTACACCTTC.